The rows below give T cell receptor beta chains drawn from one sample of a study of T cell changes during pregnancy in multiple sclerosis. Profiling relied on immunoSEQ multiplex PCR, and the TCRdb table lists in-frame clones only, not all of them. Of about 42,000 clones in the sample, roughly 80% are singletons; the top ten hold 0.55% to 0.75%. The sample was CD4+ T cells from peripheral blood mononuclear cells, taken before pregnancy. The receptors come from a female donor with multiple sclerosis, enrolled in a pregnancy study. Each CDR3 is given with its conserved first and last residue. D genes are given only for firm matches. Size tells how often a clone was seen (once, few, many) or the class of an expanded clone, and some rows leave it out.

D gene	clone size	V gene	J gene	CDR3 DNA	CDR3 protein
TRBD1	-	TRBV5-5	TRBJ1-2	TGTGCCAGCAGCCTAACAGGGGACTATGGCTACACCTTC	CASSLTGDYGYTF
-	-	TRBV18	TRBJ2-1	TGTGCCAGCTCACCACCGGGAGAATGGGAGCAGTTCTTC	CASSPPGEWEQFF
TRBD1	-	TRBV27	TRBJ2-6	TGTGCCAGCAGTTCGTCGACAGGGTCTGGGGCCAACGTCCTGACTTTC	CASSSSTGSGANVLTF
-	-	TRBV9	TRBJ1-6	TGTGCCAGCAGCGTAGCCGGTCTTAGCAATTCACCCCTCCACTTT	CASSVAGLSNSPLHF
TRBD1	-	TRBV5-1	TRBJ1-4	TGCGCCAGCAGTCGGGACAGCCTAAATGAAAAACTGTTTTTT	CASSRDSLNEKLFF
TRBD2	-	TRBV25-1	TRBJ2-7	TGTGCCAGCAGTAAGGCGGCAGCGGGAAGCTCCTACGAGCAGTACTTC	CASSKAAAGSSYEQYF
-	-	TRBV18	TRBJ2-1	TGTGCCAGCTCACCACTGGGGGGAGTGAACAATGAGCAGTTCTTC	CASSPLGGVNNEQFF
TRBD1	-	TRBV6-5	TRBJ1-2	TGTGCCAGCAGCCTAACAGGGGGGCAGCATATTACCTTC	CASSLTGGQHITF
TRBD1	-	TRBV19	TRBJ1-2	TGTGCCAGTAGTACCGACAGGGCGACTAACTATGGCTACACCTTC	CASSTDRATNYGYTF
-	-	TRBV4-2	TRBJ1-3	TGTGCCAGCAGCCAAGGAGCCCTCACCTCTGGAAACACCATATATTTT	CASSQGALTSGNTIYF
TRBD1	-	TRBV6-1	TRBJ2-1	TGTGCCAGCAGGACCGGGACAGCCAACTACAATGAGCAGTTCTTC	CASRTGTANYNEQFF
TRBD1	-	TRBV4-2	TRBJ2-3	TGTGCCAGCAGCCAAAGGACAGGGGGATGGACAGATACGCAGTATTTT	CASSQRTGGWTDTQYF
TRBD2	-	TRBV7-7	TRBJ2-5	TGTGCCAGCAGCGCCCAACTAGCGGAAGAGACCCAGTACTTC	CASSAQLAEETQYF
TRBD2	-	TRBV7-2	TRBJ2-1	TGTGCCAGCAGCATACGGGGGGGCGGGAACAATGAGCAGTTCTTC	CASSIRGGGNNEQFF
-	few	TRBV7-2	TRBJ2-7	TGTGCCAGCAGCTTAGGGTTAGAGGCGAACGAGCAGTACTTC	CASSLGLEANEQYF
-	-	TRBV7-2	TRBJ2-3	TGTGCCAGCAGCTTAAAGTTCGCGGTATACACAGATACGCAGTATTTT	CASSLKFAVYTDTQYF
TRBD1	-	TRBV4-3	TRBJ2-3	TGCGCCAGCAGCCAAGAAGCCTCCGGGACAGGGGCCACAGATACGCAGTATTTT	CASSQEASGTGATDTQYF
TRBD2	-	TRBV30	TRBJ2-1	TGTGCCTGGGATCACGGGACTAGCTCCTACAATGAGCAGTTCTTC	CAWDHGTSSYNEQFF
-	-	TRBV5-4	TRBJ2-2	TGTGCCAGCAGCTTTCACAGCCCCAACACCGGGGAGCTGTTTTTT	CASSFHSPNTGELFF
TRBD1	once	TRBV11-2	TRBJ2-7	TGTGCCAGCAGCTCAACAGGGGGAGGCGAGCAGTACTTC	CASSSTGGGEQYF
-	few	TRBV18	TRBJ1-2	TGTGCCAGCTCACCTGCTTACAGGGAAACTCACTATGGCTACACCTTC	CASSPAYRETHYGYTF
TRBD1	-	TRBV5-1	TRBJ2-2	TGCGCCAGCAGCTTGCAGGGGGCCGGGGAGCTGTTTTTT	CASSLQGAGELFF
-	-	TRBV6-5	TRBJ1-2	TGTGCCAGCAGTTACTCGTTACAGGGCATGGGCTACACCTTC	CASSYSLQGMGYTF
TRBD1	few	TRBV5-4	TRBJ1-6	TGTGCCAGCAGCTTCGGGGACAGAAATTCACCCCTCCACTTT	CASSFGDRNSPLHF
TRBD2	-	TRBV6-4	TRBJ2-1	TGTGCCAGCAGCTTCCAGGGACTAGCGGGAGGTGAGCAGTTCTTC	CASSFQGLAGGEQFF
-	-	TRBV29-1	TRBJ1-1	TGCAGCGTTGAACTACGGGGAGCCGCTGAAGCTTTCTTT	CSVELRGAAEAFF
-	-	TRBV6-5	TRBJ2-7	TGTGCCAGCAGTCCCAGGGGATCACACTACGAGCAGTACTTC	CASSPRGSHYEQYF
TRBD2	-	TRBV18	TRBJ2-7	TGTGCCAGCTCACCGGCCGGGTTAGCGGGAGGGAACGAGCAGTACTTC	CASSPAGLAGGNEQYF
-	-	TRBV5-8	TRBJ2-2	TGTGCCAGCAGCTTGATCGTTGGGGGCGCAGGGACGAACACCGGGGAGCTGTTTTTT	CASSLIVGGAGTNTGELFF
TRBD1	-	TRBV4-3	TRBJ2-3	TGCGCCAGCAGCCAAGGACAGGGGGGATCGGTCAGAGATACGCAGTATTTT	CASSQGQGGSVRDTQYF
-	once	TRBV29-1	TRBJ2-7	TGCAGCGGAACGACAGGGATCGGGGGCTACGAGCAGTACTTC	CSGTTGIGGYEQYF
-	-	TRBV2	TRBJ1-1	TGTGCCAGCAGTGTCCTGCGGACAGAGTCTAACACTGAAGCTTTCTTT	CASSVLRTESNTEAFF
TRBD1	-	TRBV6-6	TRBJ1-2	TGTGCCAGCAGCCAACCAGGGGGCGCTGACGGCTACACCTTC	CASSQPGGADGYTF
TRBD1	-	TRBV4-3	TRBJ1-6	TGCGCCAGCAGCGCTCACAGGGGCGCAGGTAATTCACCCCTCCACTTT	CASSAHRGAGNSPLHF
-	once	TRBV7-2	TRBJ2-3	TGTGCCAGCAGCGAAACGGTGGATACGCAGTATTTT	CASSETVDTQYF
TRBD1	-	TRBV2	TRBJ1-2	TGTGCCAGCGCCCCTACTGCAGGGGGTTTTAACTATGGCTACACCTTC	CASAPTAGGFNYGYTF
-	once	TRBV4-3	TRBJ1-2	TGCGCCAGCAGCCCCCGGACGGAGGTGGGCTATGGCTACACCTTC	CASSPRTEVGYGYTF
TRBD2	-	TRBV5-1	TRBJ2-1	TGCGCCAGCAGGTCTCCGGGACTAGCGGGAATAAATGAGCAGTTCTTC	CASRSPGLAGINEQFF
-	once	TRBV2	TRBJ2-7	TGTGCCAGCAATCCGGGGACCTACGAGCAGTACTTC	CASNPGTYEQYF
TRBD1	-	TRBV5-1	TRBJ1-4	TGCGCCAGCAGCTTCGGACCGGGACAGGGTTTTGGTTTAGTTACTAATGAAAAACTGTTTTTT	CASSFGPGQGFGLVTNEKLFF
TRBD1	medium-sized	TRBV7-9	TRBJ1-2	TGTGCCCCATGGGACAGGGCAAGTAGCTATGGCTACACCTTC	CAPWDRASSYGYTF
-	-	TRBV5-8	TRBJ1-1	TGTGCCAGCAGCCGGAAAGCCTTGGGCTTCACTGAAGCTTTCTTT	CASSRKALGFTEAFF
-	-	TRBV2	TRBJ1-5	TGTGCCAGCAGCCTCCGGGGGGGGTATAGCAATCAGCCTCAGCATTTT	CASSLRGGYSNQPQHF
-	-	TRBV5-1	TRBJ1-3	TGCGCCAGCAGCTTGGACGGGGACTCTGGAAACACCATATATTTT	CASSLDGDSGNTIYF
-	-	TRBV18	TRBJ2-3	TGTGCCAGCTCACCAGCGGACAGACTCTTCACAGATACGCAGTATTTT	CASSPADRLFTDTQYF